The 22 T cell receptor beta chains reported below all come from one sample, sequenced in a study of radiation and T cells in renal cell carcinoma. Here immunoSEQ multiplex PCR was the method, and the copy in TCRdb shows in-frame clones only, minus some. The sample has 150,000 or so clones, about 87% seen once. Time point given: baseline pretreatment blood. As to treatment: 15 Gy SBRT to primary tumor, nephrectomy 4 weeks later. The sample here was blood, taken from a patient whose treatment included radiotherapy and nephrectomy. The receptors stem from a woman in her sixties or seventies with renal cell carcinoma.

The chain employs TRBV6-4 and TRBJ2-1, with TRBD2 identical over 8 bases. Losses at the gene ends were 7 bases for V and 7 bases for J; bases not matched to a gene: 6. Germline V gives CDR1 MRHNA, CDR2 SNTAGT. CDR3 length: 13 residues. For the CDR3, the DNA is TGTGCCAGCATACTAGCGGCAAGGAATGAGCAGTTCTTC. Residues: CASILAARNEQFF.

This chain connects TRBV19 to TRBJ2-1; TRBD1 might be the D (5 bases). Germline assignment: CDR1 LNHDA and CDR2 SQIVND (reference sequence). V lost 3 bases and J lost 9, with 9 bases in between. This CDR3 spans 12 amino acids. CDR3 protein: CASSIRGGEQFF. In nucleotides, the CDR3 is TGTGCCAGTAGTATTAGGGGCGGTGAGCAGTTCTTC.

The CDR3 DNA reads as TGTGCCAGCAGTTACGTAGCAAACAGGGAAAACTATGGCTACACCTTC. Translating it yields CASSYVANRENYGYTF. V usage is TRBV6-5 and J usage is TRBJ1-2; D is possibly TRBD1 (6 bases). V was clipped by 2 bases and J by 2 bases, with 15 bases between them. Germline V gene sequence: CDR1 MNHEY, CDR2 SVGAGI. The CDR3 loop spans 16 amino acids.

The rearrangement uses TRBV28 and TRBJ2-7; 9 bases align to TRBD1. V was pared by 6 bases and J by 3 bases, with 6 bases of the junction left unmatched. The germline CDR1 and CDR2 sequences are MDHEN and SYDVKM. The CDR3 sequence is 14 residues long. For the CDR3, the DNA is TGTGCCAGCAGAACCGGGACAGGGTTCTACGAGCAGTACTTC. This encodes CASRTGTGFYEQYF.

The V call is TRBV6-5, the J call TRBJ2-1; 9 nucleotides line up with TRBD2. The CDR3 extends over 14 amino acids. V was clipped by 2 bases and J by 9 bases; unmatched bases: 5. The germline V gene has CDR1 MNHEY and CDR2 SVGAGI. The CDR3 loop reads CASSYAGGRGEQFF. CDR3 bases: TGTGCCAGCAGTTACGCGGGGGGGCGGGGTGAGCAGTTCTTC.

The V and J genes are TRBV4-2 and TRBJ2-1, with TRBD1 identical over 8 bases. Losses at the gene ends were 3 bases for V and 2 bases for J; bases not matched to a gene: 6. CDR3 length: 16 amino acids. CDR1 LGHNA and CDR2 YNFKEQ come from the germline V gene. CDR3 coding DNA: TGTGCCAGCAGCCACCGCGACAGGGGCACCTACAATGAGCAGTTCTTC. Translation gives CASSHRDRGTYNEQFF.

A single count supports this clone. The chain employs TRBV9 and TRBJ2-5; no clear D gene. CDR1 is SGDLS and CDR2 is YYNGEE in the germline V gene. The CDR3 consists of 15 residues. The ends were cut back, 0 bases at V and 7 bases at J, with 16 bases in the middle. The CDR3 DNA sequence: TGTGCCAGCAGCGTAGGGCCAGCCTTCGATGGGACCCAGTACTTC. Its protein product is CASSVGPAFDGTQYF.

This chain links TRBV6-1 with TRBJ2-1; D not certain. CDR3 length: 15 residues. Per germline, CDR1 MNHNS and CDR2 SASEGT. Trimming left V 4 bases short and J 4 bases short, with 14 bases between. The CDR3 is CASSGDGRIYNEQFF. The CDR3 nucleotides are TGTGCCAGCAGTGGAGATGGACGGATTTACAATGAGCAGTTCTTC.

DNA of the CDR3: TGTGCCAGCAGCCCTCTCGGGACACGGAACACTGAAGCTTTCTTT. Amino acid sequence: CASSPLGTRNTEAFF. V and J are TRBV11-2 and TRBJ1-1, with a possible D match to TRBD1 (6 bases). The germline V gene has CDR1 SGHAT and CDR2 FQNNGV. The V end lost 5 bases, the J end lost 1 base, and 14 bases lay between the germline ends. The CDR3 covers 15 residues.

This clone has just a few counts. The gene calls are TRBV10-3 and TRBJ1-2, with D unclear. The CDR3 totals 12 residues. From germline, CDR1 is ENHRY and CDR2 SYGVKD. V was pared by 5 bases and J by 4 bases, with 8 bases between. This CDR3 is CAISPGIYGYTF. CDR3 bases: TGTGCCATCAGTCCTGGGATCTATGGCTACACCTTC.

This chain joins TRBV14 and TRBJ1-1, with D possibly TRBD1 on 6 matching bases. There are 12 residues in the CDR3. V was cut by 4 bases and J by 5 bases, with 8 bases left in between. Germline V gene lookup returns CDR1 SGHDN and CDR2 FVKESK. The CDR3 nucleotides are TGTGCCAGCAGCCGAAGGGGGACTGAAGCTTTCTTT. Protein product: CASSRRGTEAFF.

The genes are TRBV21-1 and TRBJ2-7. TRBV21-1 counts as a pseudogene. CDR3 length: 15 residues. In nucleotides, the CDR3 is TGTGCCAGCAGCAAAAAGGGCCCTTTCTCCTACGAGCAGTACTTC. This codes for CASSKKGPFSYEQYF.

This chain connects TRBV20-1 to TRBJ2-1; 8 bases fit TRBD2. V shed 6 bases, J shed 9 bases, and the junction held 4 bases outside the gene matches. The germline V gene encodes CDR1 DFQATT and CDR2 SNEGSKA (reference sequence). The CDR3 runs 11 residues. The CDR3 region is CSAFSGGEQFF. Written as DNA, the CDR3 is TGCAGTGCGTTCAGCGGGGGTGAGCAGTTCTTC.

This clone was seen only once. This sequence joins TRBV18 and TRBJ1-2, with a weak D call TRBD1 (6 bases). The CDR3 consists of 13 residues. CDR1 KGHSH and CDR2 LQKENI come from the germline V gene. Trimming shortened V by 3 bases and J by 7 bases, and 12 bases separated the two germline ends. CDR3 in amino acids: CASSPDRSGGYTF. As DNA, the CDR3 is TGTGCCAGCTCACCCGACAGGAGTGGTGGCTACACCTTC.

This clone was counted between two and nine times. The chain has TRBV28 and TRBJ1-2; TRBD1 aligns across 8 bases. The CDR3 sequence is 13 residues long. The germline CDR1 and CDR2 sequences are MDHEN and SYDVKM. Trimming took 6 bases from V and 5 from J; bases not matched to a gene: 5. As DNA, the CDR3 is TGTGCCAGCAGGGTGACAGGGGTTTATGGCTACACCTTC. Translation gives CASRVTGVYGYTF.

This rearrangement joins TRBV7-2 to TRBJ2-7; 8 bases align to TRBD2. The CDR3 extends over 15 amino acids. Unmatched junction bases numbered 6, after V lost 4 bases and J lost 1 base. Germline V gene data show CDR1 as SGHTA and CDR2 as FQGNSA. CDR3 sequence reads: CASSSGGVRSYEQYF. CDR3 bases: TGTGCCAGCAGCTCGGGAGGGGTTAGATCCTACGAGCAGTACTTC.

V is TRBV7-2 and J is TRBJ1-4; 8 nucleotides agree with TRBD1. The CDR3 has 14 residues. With 4 bases clipped from V and 8 bases from J, the junction kept 6 bases outside the gene matches. Per the germline V gene, CDR1 is SGHTA and CDR2 is FQGNSA. CDR3 amino acids: CASSSGTGVEKLFF. In DNA form, the CDR3 reads TGTGCCAGCAGCTCCGGGACAGGCGTGGAAAAACTGTTTTTT.

This chain connects TRBV19 to TRBJ2-2; D is unresolved. The V gene's germline CDR1 is LNHDA and CDR2 SQIVND (reference sequence). There are 15 residues in the CDR3. V was pared by 3 bases and J by 8 bases, with 16 bases between. The CDR3 is CASSIAESLDGELFF. As DNA, the CDR3 is TGTGCCAGTAGTATCGCGGAATCCCTCGATGGGGAGCTGTTTTTT.

V and J are TRBV9 and TRBJ2-5; 7 nucleotides align to TRBD2. Germline CDR1 reads SGDLS; CDR2 reads YYNGEE. V lost 2 bases and J lost 7; bases outside the gene matches: 17. This CDR3 has 17 amino acids. The chain's CDR3 is CASSVGLRGGSGGTQYF. The DNA of the CDR3 is TGTGCCAGCAGCGTGGGTTTGAGGGGCGGGAGCGGAGGGACCCAGTACTTC. The full variable domain, its missing parts supplied by reference TRBV9 and TRBJ2-5, is DSGVTQTPKHLITATGQRVTLRCSPRSGDLSVYWYQQSLDQGLQFLIQYYNGEERAKGNILERFSAQQFPDLHSELNLSSLELGDSALYFCASSVGLRGGSGGTQYFGPGTRLLVL.

The chain recombines TRBV6-5 with TRBJ2-5; TRBD1 might be the D (5 bases). This CDR3 is built from 12 residues. Deletions cut 7 bases from V and 5 bases from J, with 11 bases between. Germline V gene lookup returns CDR1 MNHEY and CDR2 SVGAGI. CDR3 loop: CASKNPGETQYF. The CDR3 DNA reads TGTGCCAGCAAGAACCCAGGGGAGACCCAGTACTTC.

The chain joins TRBV4-2 to TRBJ2-1, with TRBD2 matching 11 bases. CDR3 size: 16 residues. CDR1 is LGHNA and CDR2 is YNFKEQ in the germline V gene. The J segment lost 13 bases and the V segment lost 4 bases, leaving 15 bases of the junction unmatched. DNA of the CDR3: TGTGCCAGCAGCCCGATGGGCACTAGCGGGGGCCAACCCCAGTTCTTC. Its protein is CASSPMGTSGGQPQFF.

This CDR3 reads CASRSPQGHNSPLHF. CDR3 nucleotides: TGTGCCAGCAGATCCCCCCAGGGGCATAATTCACCCCTCCACTTT. J is TRBJ1-6 and V is TRBV6-5; possibly TRBD1 for D (6 bases). Trimming took 6 bases from V and 5 from J, leaving 14 bases between them. Germline lookup yields CDR1 MNHEY and CDR2 SVGAGI. The CDR3 is 15 amino acids.